This is a list of T cell receptor beta chains from one sample in a study of blood T cell repertoires in COVID-19. Profiling relied on immunoSEQ multiplex PCR, and the TCRdb table lists in-frame clones only, not all of them. The table has about 420,000 clones, roughly 90% seen once. The sample consisted of peripheral blood. The receptor set was obtained from a man between 18 and 29 years old with COVID-19, enrolled during active disease. The CDR3 runs from the conserved cysteine through the conserved F or W. The D gene is left open where the match is weak. Clone size is shown for a subset of rows, as once, few, many or a class of expanded clone.

size: NA; D: TRBD1; V: TRBV2; length: 13; J: TRBJ2-1; CDR3: CASSDRGYNEQFF; DNA: TGTGCCAGCAGCGACAGGGGCTACAATGAGCAGTTCTTC
size: NA; D: TRBD2; V: TRBV5-6; length: 16; J: TRBJ2-2; CDR3: CASSFGAGVNTGELFF; DNA: TGTGCCAGCAGCTTTGGGGCGGGGGTTAACACCGGGGAGCTGTTTTTT
size: NA; D: TRBD2; V: TRBV9; length: 16; J: TRBJ2-1; CDR3: CASSVVGTSVTGEQFF; DNA: TGTGCCAGCAGCGTAGTGGGGACTAGCGTCACAGGGGAGCAGTTCTTC
size: NA; D: NA; V: TRBV19; length: 15; J: TRBJ2-1; CDR3: CASSILGGAVNEQFF; DNA: TGTGCCAGTAGTATTCTGGGGGGGGCAGTCAATGAGCAGTTCTTC
size: NA; D: TRBD1; V: TRBV7-9; length: 13; J: TRBJ1-1; CDR3: CASSLTGGTEAFF; DNA: TGTGCCAGCAGCCTCACAGGGGGCACTGAAGCTTTCTTT
size: NA; D: NA; V: TRBV5-1; length: 15; J: TRBJ2-7; CDR3: CASSLAFGGPYEQYF; DNA: TGCGCCAGCAGCTTGGCCTTTGGCGGTCCCTACGAGCAGTACTTC
size: NA; D: NA; V: TRBV24-1; length: 12; J: TRBJ1-2; CDR3: CATSWGGNGYTF; DNA: TGTGCCACCAGTTGGGGGGGCAATGGCTACACCTTC
size: NA; D: TRBD2; V: TRBV6-5; length: 15; J: TRBJ2-7; CDR3: CASRYGTSPTYEQYF; DNA: TGTGCCAGCAGGTACGGGACTAGCCCCACCTACGAGCAGTACTTC
size: NA; D: NA; V: TRBV6-2/TRBV6-3; length: 12; J: TRBJ2-5; CDR3: CASSQGVETQYF; DNA: TGTGCCAGCAGCCAAGGGGTTGAGACCCAGTACTTC
size: NA; D: TRBD1; V: TRBV18; length: 17; J: TRBJ2-3; CDR3: CASSASGQGQGTDTQYF; DNA: TGTGCCAGCTCTGCCTCGGGACAGGGGCAAGGGACAGATACGCAGTATTTT
size: NA; D: NA; V: TRBV6-6; length: 16; J: TRBJ2-3; CDR3: CASSYLQGPSTDTQYF; DNA: TGTGCCAGCAGTTACCTACAGGGACCCAGCACAGATACGCAGTATTTT
size: NA; D: TRBD2; V: TRBV14; length: 17; J: TRBJ2-7; CDR3: CASSQRTSGSWAYEQYF; DNA: TGTGCCAGCAGCCAACGGACTAGCGGGAGTTGGGCCTACGAGCAGTACTTC
size: few; D: NA; V: TRBV28; length: 15; J: TRBJ2-5; CDR3: CASNYDRLGRETQYF; DNA: TGTGCCAGCAACTACGACAGGTTGGGTCGGGAGACCCAGTACTTC
size: NA; D: NA; V: TRBV15; length: 14; J: TRBJ1-3; CDR3: CATSIGERRNTIYF; DNA: TGTGCCACCAGCATCGGAGAGAGAAGAAACACCATATATTTT
size: NA; D: TRBD1; V: TRBV7-3; length: 12; J: TRBJ1-1; CDR3: CASSAPGGEAFF; DNA: TGTGCCAGCAGCGCCCCAGGGGGTGAAGCTTTCTTT
size: NA; D: TRBD1; V: TRBV23-1; length: 17; J: TRBJ1-5; CDR3: CASSPNGQGHPNQPQHF; DNA: TGCGCCAGCAGTCCAAACGGACAGGGACACCCCAATCAGCCCCAGCATTTT
size: NA; D: NA; V: TRBV19; length: 15; J: TRBJ2-3; CDR3: CASTRGGSITDTQYF; DNA: TGTGCCAGTACTCGAGGCGGCAGCATCACAGATACGCAGTATTTT
size: NA; D: NA; V: TRBV18; length: 21; J: TRBJ2-5; CDR3: CASSPSGPAGTGAANQETQYF; DNA: TGTGCCAGCTCACCGAGTGGCCCGGCGGGAACCGGGGCGGCCAACCAAGAGACCCAGTACTTC
size: NA; D: TRBD1; V: TRBV6-5; length: 13; J: TRBJ1-5; CDR3: CASSADRGGPQHF; DNA: TGTGCCAGCAGCGCCGACAGGGGAGGGCCCCAGCATTTT
size: NA; D: NA; V: TRBV27; length: 15; J: TRBJ2-1; CDR3: CASTMGAPTYNEQFF; DNA: TGTGCCAGCACCATGGGGGCCCCCACCTACAATGAGCAGTTCTTC
size: NA; D: TRBD2; V: TRBV24-1; length: 17; J: TRBJ2-2; CDR3: CATAGTSGGPDTGELFF; DNA: TGTGCCACAGCCGGGACTAGCGGGGGGCCCGACACCGGGGAGCTGTTTTTT
size: NA; D: TRBD1; V: TRBV5-1; length: 17; J: TRBJ1-1; CDR3: CASSLTPTQGVNTEAFF; DNA: TGCGCCAGCAGCTTGACCCCTACCCAGGGGGTGAACACTGAAGCTTTCTTT
size: NA; D: TRBD1; V: TRBV19; length: 14; J: TRBJ1-1; CDR3: CASSLGQGRTEAFF; DNA: TGTGCCAGTAGTCTGGGACAGGGGAGAACTGAAGCTTTCTTT
size: NA; D: NA; V: TRBV7-2; length: 13; J: TRBJ1-4; CDR3: CASSKGQNEKLFF; DNA: TGTGCCAGCAGTAAGGGACAAAATGAAAAACTGTTTTTT
size: few; D: NA; V: TRBV27; length: 13; J: TRBJ1-5; CDR3: CASSRQVNQPQHF; DNA: TGTGCCAGCAGCCGACAGGTAAATCAGCCCCAGCATTTT
size: once; D: NA; V: TRBV29-1; length: 11; J: TRBJ2-3; CDR3: CSVEAIDTQYF; DNA: TGCAGCGTTGAAGCAATAGATACGCAGTATTTT
size: NA; D: TRBD2; V: TRBV29-1; length: 14; J: TRBJ2-3; CDR3: CSVKRGGLFDTQYF; DNA: TGCAGCGTCAAACGGGGGGGCCTGTTCGATACGCAGTATTTT
size: NA; D: NA; V: TRBV7-2; length: 13; J: TRBJ2-5; CDR3: CASSPRRGETQYF; DNA: TGTGCCAGCAGCCCCCGGAGAGGAGAGACCCAGTACTTC
size: NA; D: NA; V: TRBV2; length: 13; J: TRBJ1-1; CDR3: CASQTGVNTEAFF; DNA: TGTGCCAGCCAAACAGGTGTTAACACTGAAGCTTTCTTT
size: NA; D: NA; V: TRBV11-3; length: 14; J: TRBJ1-1; CDR3: CASSLDGEHTEAFF; DNA: TGTGCCAGCAGCTTAGACGGGGAGCACACTGAAGCTTTCTTT
size: NA; D: NA; V: TRBV24-1; length: 14; J: TRBJ1-2; CDR3: CATSDPTPTYGYTF; DNA: TGTGCCACCAGTGATCCGACACCTACCTATGGCTACACCTTC
size: NA; D: NA; V: TRBV14; length: 15; J: TRBJ1-1; CDR3: CASSQEYSMITEAFF; DNA: TGTGCCAGCAGCCAAGAGTACAGTATGATCACTGAAGCTTTCTTT
size: NA; D: TRBD2; V: TRBV24-1; length: 15; J: TRBJ2-3; CDR3: CATSDGAGGPDTQYF; DNA: TGTGCCACCAGTGATGGGGCGGGGGGCCCGGATACGCAGTATTTT
size: NA; D: TRBD2; V: TRBV6-5; length: 16; J: TRBJ2-7; CDR3: CASSYSSSGGAGEQYF; DNA: TGTGCCAGCAGTTACTCGAGTAGCGGGGGGGCTGGCGAGCAGTACTTC
size: NA; D: TRBD2; V: TRBV27; length: 15; J: TRBJ2-4; CDR3: CASSTPGLAGVIQYF; DNA: TGTGCCAGCAGCACCCCGGGACTAGCGGGAGTCATTCAGTACTTC
size: NA; D: TRBD1; V: TRBV27; length: 14; J: TRBJ2-5; CDR3: CASSLGTGFGTQYF; DNA: TGTGCCAGCAGTTTGGGGACAGGGTTTGGGACCCAGTACTTC
size: NA; D: NA; V: TRBV6-5; length: 15; J: TRBJ2-7; CDR3: CASKREGRSSYEQYF; DNA: TGTGCCAGCAAGCGAGAGGGTCGGAGCTCCTACGAGCAGTACTTC
size: NA; D: TRBD2; V: TRBV27; length: 19; J: TRBJ2-7; CDR3: CASRQGGAGGGLAGGEQYF; DNA: TGTGCCAGCAGACAAGGTGGGGCGGGTGGGGGGCTAGCGGGAGGCGAGCAGTACTTC
size: NA; D: TRBD1; V: TRBV5-1; length: 14; J: TRBJ1-6; CDR3: CASSPGQGGSPLHF; DNA: TGCGCCAGCAGCCCGGGACAGGGAGGTTCACCCCTCCACTTT
size: once; D: TRBD2; V: TRBV11-3; length: 15; J: TRBJ2-3; CDR3: CASDPSGGAGHTQYF; DNA: TGTGCCAGCGACCCTAGCGGGGGGGCTGGTCATACGCAGTATTTT
size: NA; D: NA; V: TRBV7-2; length: 14; J: TRBJ2-7; CDR3: CASRSADTNYEQYF; DNA: TGTGCCAGCAGGTCTGCGGACACCAACTACGAGCAGTACTTC
size: NA; D: NA; V: TRBV9; length: 17; J: TRBJ1-4; CDR3: CASSVGTPTGLTEKLFF; DNA: TGTGCCAGCAGCGTAGGGACCCCCACAGGGCTGACGGAAAAACTGTTTTTT